The sample holds one count of the clone carrying this TCR beta chain. The antigen is unknown. The CDR3 covers 16 residues. Germline V lookup: CDR1 SGHRS, CDR2 YFSETQ. Germline trimming cut 4 bases from V and 0 bases from J; bases unmatched to any gene: 7. These data belong to a study of CD8 T cells in Susac syndrome. General study points: Acknowledgment was made by the study that its TCR sequencing and HLA analysis involved a relatively small number of individuals.

The study sequenced TCR beta in blood CD8+ and CD4+ T cells. The control group consisted of healthy donors matched for age and sex. Random hexamers served to reverse transcribe about 0.5 to 1 ug RNA. An immunoSEQ multiplex PCR amplified TCR beta CDR3 over 54 Vbeta and 13 Jbeta. MiXCR was run by TCRdb on the immunoSEQ multiplex PCR reads, yielding one entry per CDR3 protein. The sample records about 120,000 distinct CDR3 sequences, 94% being singletons. This chain joins TRBV5-1 and TRBJ1-3; TRBD1 matches 7 bases. The clonotype was recovered from a human donor in good health. The sequenced sample was CD4+ T cells from PBMCs. The DNA for the CDR3 is TGCGCCAGCAGCGACGGACAGGCTAACTCTGGAAACACCATATATTTT. Its translation: CASSDGQANSGNTIYF.